This TCR beta chain was obtained from a study of blood T cell repertoires in COVID-19 (dated by TCRdb to 2019 to 2021). Looking at the study overall: The collaborator samples originated in the United States, Italy and Spain and spanned the acute and convalescent phases of COVID-19. The repertoires were released in a freely available public database intended as a resource for research on the immune response to SARS-CoV-2. The material from the prospective study consisted of cDNA or gDNA derived from T cells, B-cell-depleted T cells, or PBMCs. Where HLA class I and class II types were available, the types were taken from metadata supplied by the sample provider, not from assay-based typing. The dataset comprised deeply sampled blood TCRbeta repertoires from subjects exposed to, actively infected with, or recovered from COVID-19. The samples were drawn from two sources: the first 160 participants of the ongoing ImmuneRACE study, and 1,200 or so subjects contributed by 6 global collaborators. Nearly every sample came with metadata listing a de-identified subject ID, COVID-19 status, age in years and sex. The full study reports these points: How much clinical and demographic metadata was included differed by source and by participant, and the metadata was provided uncurated.

The immunoSEQ Assay, a bias-controlled multiplex PCR, was used to amplify TCRbeta CDR3 regions from genomic DNA. Per the original workflow: The number of nucleated cells in each sample was estimated by amplification of reference gene primers within the assay. Sequence reads were collapsed and filtered to measure the absolute abundance of every unique TCRbeta CDR3 rearrangement. For each sample, productive Simpson clonality was calculated as the square root of Simpson's diversity index across productive rearrangements. TCRdb re-hosts the immuneACCESS table, in-frame sequences only. Its copies lack some clones; in the studies checked, an unresolved V gene accounts for under half of them, and the cause for the rest is not known. That table gives V, J and clone size, and the DNA gave D and trimming. Within this sample are around 160,000 clones, with around 80% of them counted one time only. The ten largest clones represent around 19% of the sample.

Collaborating institutions collected whole blood in K2EDTA tubes following their own protocols. For TCRbeta analysis, collaborator samples were shipped as frozen whole blood, as isolated PBMCs, or as DNA extracted from either sample type. In the case of this clone: This clone's antigen is unknown. Base qualities are not recorded, but no much larger clone differs from it by a single base.

The receptor was derived from a woman over 75 with acute or convalescent COVID-19. The sample taken for sequencing was peripheral blood.

The DNA sequence reads TGTGCCAGCAGCCGCGGGTCAGGGGGCAAAGAGACCCAGTACTTC. Translated, this gives CASSRGSGGKETQYF. The sequence is built from TRBV11-3 and TRBJ2-5; a stretch of 8 junction bases matches TRBD1. Unmatched junction bases come to 8, with V trimmed by 5 bases and J by 3 bases. The CDR3 runs 15 amino acids, cysteine and phenylalanine included. Only the CDR3 DNA stays, 45 bases, in frame from base 1. In the germline V gene, CDR1 corresponds to SGHNT and CDR2 to YENEEA.